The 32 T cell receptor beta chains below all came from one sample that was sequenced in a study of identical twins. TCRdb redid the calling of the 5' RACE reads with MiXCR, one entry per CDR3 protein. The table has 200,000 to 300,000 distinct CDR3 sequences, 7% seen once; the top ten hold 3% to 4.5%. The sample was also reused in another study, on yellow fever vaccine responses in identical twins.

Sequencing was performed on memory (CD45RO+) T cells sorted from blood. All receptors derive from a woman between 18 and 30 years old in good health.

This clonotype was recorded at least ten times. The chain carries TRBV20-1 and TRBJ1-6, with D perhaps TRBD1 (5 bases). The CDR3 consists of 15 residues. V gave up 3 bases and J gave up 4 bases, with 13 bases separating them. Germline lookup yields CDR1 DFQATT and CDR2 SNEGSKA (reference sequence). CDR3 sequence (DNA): TGCAGTGCTAGTACGGGACCGACTTATAATTCACCCCTCCACTTT. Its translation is CSASTGPTYNSPLHF.

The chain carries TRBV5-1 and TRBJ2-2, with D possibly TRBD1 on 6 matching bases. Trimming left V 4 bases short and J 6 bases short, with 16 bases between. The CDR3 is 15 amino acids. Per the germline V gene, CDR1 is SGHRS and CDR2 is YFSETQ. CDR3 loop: CASSTGQTGAGELFF. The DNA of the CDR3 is TGCGCCAGCAGCACAGGACAGACTGGGGCCGGGGAGCTGTTTTTT. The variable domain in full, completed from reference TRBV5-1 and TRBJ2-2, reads KAGVTQTPRYLIKTRGQQVTLSCSPISGHRSVSWYQQTPGQGLQFLFEYFSETQRNKGNFPGRFSGRQFSNSRSEMNVSTLELGDSALYLCASSTGQTGAGELFFGEGSRLTVL.

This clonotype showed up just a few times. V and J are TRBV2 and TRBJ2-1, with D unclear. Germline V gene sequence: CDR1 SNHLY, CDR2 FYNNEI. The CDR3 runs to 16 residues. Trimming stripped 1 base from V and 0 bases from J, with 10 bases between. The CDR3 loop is CASSEGPPSSYNEQFF. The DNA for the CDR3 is TGTGCCAGCAGTGAAGGGCCTCCGAGCTCCTACAATGAGCAGTTCTTC.

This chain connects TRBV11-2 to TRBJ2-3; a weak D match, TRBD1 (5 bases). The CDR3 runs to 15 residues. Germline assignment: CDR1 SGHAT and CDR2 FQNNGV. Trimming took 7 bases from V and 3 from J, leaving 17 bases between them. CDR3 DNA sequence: TGTGCCAGCACCAACCAGGCAAGGGGAACAGATACGCAGTATTTT. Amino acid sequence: CASTNQARGTDTQYF.

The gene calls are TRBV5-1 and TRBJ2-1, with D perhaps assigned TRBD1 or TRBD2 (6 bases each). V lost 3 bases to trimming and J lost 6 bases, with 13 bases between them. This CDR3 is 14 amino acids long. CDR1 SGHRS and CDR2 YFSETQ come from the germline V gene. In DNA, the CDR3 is TGCGCCAGCAGCTCTGGAGGGGGGCCCAATGAGCAGTTCTTC. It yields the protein CASSSGGGPNEQFF.

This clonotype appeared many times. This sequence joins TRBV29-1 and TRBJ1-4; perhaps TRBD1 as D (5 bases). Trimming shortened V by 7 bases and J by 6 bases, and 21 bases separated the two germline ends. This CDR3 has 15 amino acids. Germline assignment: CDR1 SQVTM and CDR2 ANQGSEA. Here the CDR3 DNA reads TGCAGCGGCACACAGGTGGGCGTTGGAGATGAAAAACTGTTTTTT. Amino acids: CSGTQVGVGDEKLFF.

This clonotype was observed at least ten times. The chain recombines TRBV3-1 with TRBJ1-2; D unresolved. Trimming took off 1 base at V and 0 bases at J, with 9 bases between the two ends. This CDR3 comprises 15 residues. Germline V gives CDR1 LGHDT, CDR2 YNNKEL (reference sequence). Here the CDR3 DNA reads TGTGCCAGCAGCCAAGTGGTAGGGACTAACTATGGCTACACCTTC. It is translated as CASSQVVGTNYGYTF.

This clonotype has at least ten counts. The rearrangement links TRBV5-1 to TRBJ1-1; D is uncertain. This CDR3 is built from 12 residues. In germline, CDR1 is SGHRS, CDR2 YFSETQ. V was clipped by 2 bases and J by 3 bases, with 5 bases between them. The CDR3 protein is CASSFGYTEAFF. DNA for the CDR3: TGCGCCAGCAGCTTTGGGTACACTGAAGCTTTCTTT.

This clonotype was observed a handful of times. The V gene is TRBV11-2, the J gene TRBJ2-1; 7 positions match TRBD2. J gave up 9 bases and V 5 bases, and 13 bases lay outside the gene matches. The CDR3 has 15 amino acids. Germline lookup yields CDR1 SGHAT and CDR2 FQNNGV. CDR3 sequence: CASSVGTGGGVEQFF. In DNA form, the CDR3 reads TGTGCCAGCAGCGTCGGGACTGGCGGGGGTGTTGAGCAGTTCTTC.

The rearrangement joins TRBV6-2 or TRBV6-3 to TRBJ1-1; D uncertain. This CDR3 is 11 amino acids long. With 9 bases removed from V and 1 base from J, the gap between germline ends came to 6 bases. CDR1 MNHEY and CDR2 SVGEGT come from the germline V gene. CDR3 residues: CASLRNTEAFF. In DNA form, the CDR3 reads TGTGCCAGTTTAAGGAACACTGAAGCTTTCTTT.

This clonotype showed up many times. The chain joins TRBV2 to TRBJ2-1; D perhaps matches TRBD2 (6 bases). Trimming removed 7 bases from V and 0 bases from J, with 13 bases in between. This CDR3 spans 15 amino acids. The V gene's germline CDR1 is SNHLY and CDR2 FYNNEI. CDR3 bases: TGTGCCAGCACCAAGCTAGCGAGCTCCTACAATGAGCAGTTCTTC. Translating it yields CASTKLASSYNEQFF.

CDR3 loop: CASSGIQAGGYGYTF. The CDR3, as DNA: TGTGCCAGCAGCGGGATTCAGGCGGGCGGCTATGGCTACACCTTC. The rearrangement links TRBV9 to TRBJ1-2; no clear D. Deletions cut 3 bases from V and 4 bases from J, with 16 bases between. The CDR3 has 15 residues. The germline CDR1 and CDR2 sequences are SGDLS and YYNGEE. The whole variable domain, filled in from reference TRBV9 and TRBJ1-2, reads DSGVTQTPKHLITATGQRVTLRCSPRSGDLSVYWYQQSLDQGLQFLIQYYNGEERAKGNILERFSAQQFPDLHSELNLSSLELGDSALYFCASSGIQAGGYGYTFGSGTRLTVV.

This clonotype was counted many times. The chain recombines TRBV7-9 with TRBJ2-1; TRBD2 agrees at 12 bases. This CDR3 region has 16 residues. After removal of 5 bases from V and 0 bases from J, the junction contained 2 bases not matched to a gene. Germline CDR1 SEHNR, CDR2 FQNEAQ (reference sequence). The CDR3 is CASSPSGRGSYNEQFF. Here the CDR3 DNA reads TGTGCCAGCAGCCCTAGCGGGAGGGGCTCCTACAATGAGCAGTTCTTC.

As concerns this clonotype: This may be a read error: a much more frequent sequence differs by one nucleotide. The CDR3 DNA sequence: TGTGCCAGCAGCGTAGGACAGCCATACAATAAGCAGTTCTTC. Protein sequence: CASSVGQPYNKQFF. The rearrangement links TRBV9 to TRBJ2-1; weak D call: TRBD1 (5 bases). Germline V lookup: CDR1 SGDLS, CDR2 YYNGEE. The CDR3 has 14 amino acids.

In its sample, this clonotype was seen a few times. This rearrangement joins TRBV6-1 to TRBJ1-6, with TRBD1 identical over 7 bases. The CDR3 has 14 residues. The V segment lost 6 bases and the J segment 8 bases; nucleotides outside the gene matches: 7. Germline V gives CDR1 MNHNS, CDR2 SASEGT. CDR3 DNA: TGTGCCAGCAGGCCGGGACAGAACTATTCACCCCTCCACTTT. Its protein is CASRPGQNYSPLHF.

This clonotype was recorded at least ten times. The CDR3 loop is CASSPRLAGGRTDTQYF. In DNA, the CDR3 is TGTGCCAGCAGTCCTCGACTAGCGGGAGGCAGAACAGATACGCAGTATTTT. The chain has TRBV12-3 or TRBV12-4 and TRBJ2-3, with 13 bases that match TRBD2. CDR3 length: 17 amino acids. The V and J ends lost 5 bases and 3 bases, in that order; junction bases with no gene match: 8.

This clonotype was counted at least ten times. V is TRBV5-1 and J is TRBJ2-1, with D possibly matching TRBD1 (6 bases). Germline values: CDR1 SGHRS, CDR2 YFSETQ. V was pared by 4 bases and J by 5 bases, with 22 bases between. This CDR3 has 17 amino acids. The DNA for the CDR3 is TGCGCCAGCAGCCCCAGTGGGGTTGGGACACCAAACAATGAGCAGTTCTTC. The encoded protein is CASSPSGVGTPNNEQFF.

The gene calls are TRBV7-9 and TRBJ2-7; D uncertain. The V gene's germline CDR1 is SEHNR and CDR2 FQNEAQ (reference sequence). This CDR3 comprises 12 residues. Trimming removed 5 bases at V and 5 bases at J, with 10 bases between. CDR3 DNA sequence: TGTGCCAGCAGCCCACACTTCGACGAGCAGTACTTC. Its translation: CASSPHFDEQYF. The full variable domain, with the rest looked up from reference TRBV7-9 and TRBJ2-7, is DTGVSQNPRHKITKRGQNVTFRCDPISEHNRLYWYRQTLGQGPEFLTYFQNEAQLEKSRLLSDRFSAERPKGSFSTLEIQRTEQGDSAMYLCASSPHFDEQYFGPGTRLTVT.

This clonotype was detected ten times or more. The CDR3 nucleotides read TGTGCCAGCAGTTTGGGACAGGTCAATCAGCCCCAGCATTTT. It codes for CASSLGQVNQPQHF. The V gene is TRBV11-2, the J gene TRBJ1-5, with 8 bases aligning to TRBD1. Germline trimming cut 6 bases from V and 3 bases from J; bases unmatched to any gene: 4. CDR1 is SGHAT and CDR2 is FQNNGV in the germline V gene. The length of the CDR3 is 14 residues.

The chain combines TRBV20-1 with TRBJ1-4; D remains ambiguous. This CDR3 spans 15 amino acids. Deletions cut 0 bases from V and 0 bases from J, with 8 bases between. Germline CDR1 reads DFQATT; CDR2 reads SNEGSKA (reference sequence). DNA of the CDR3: TGCAGTGCTAGAGATGCCAGCACAACTAATGAAAAACTGTTTTTT. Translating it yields CSARDASTTNEKLFF.

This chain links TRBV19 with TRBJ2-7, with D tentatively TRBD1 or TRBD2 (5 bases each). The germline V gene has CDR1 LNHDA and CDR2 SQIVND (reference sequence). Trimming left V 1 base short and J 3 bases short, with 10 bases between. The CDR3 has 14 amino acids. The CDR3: CASSIGQRGYEQYF. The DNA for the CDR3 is TGTGCCAGTAGTATAGGGCAGAGGGGCTACGAGCAGTACTTC.

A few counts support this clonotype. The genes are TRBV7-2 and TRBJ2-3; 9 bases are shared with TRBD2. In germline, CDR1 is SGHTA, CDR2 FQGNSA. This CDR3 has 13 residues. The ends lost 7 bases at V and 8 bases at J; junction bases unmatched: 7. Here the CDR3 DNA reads TGTGCCAGCACCAGCGGGGGGCCTTCTACGCAGTATTTT. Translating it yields CASTSGGPSTQYF.

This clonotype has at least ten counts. CDR3 DNA: TGTGCCAGCAGCTTAGGAGAAACAGGGAAAGAGACCCAGTACTTC. Amino acids: CASSLGETGKETQYF. This chain links TRBV7-8 with TRBJ2-5; TRBD1 might be the D (6 bases). The germline gives CDR1 SGHVS, CDR2 FQNEAQ. Trimming left V 1 base short and J 3 bases short, with 12 bases between. There are 15 residues in the CDR3. Complete variable domain (other parts from reference TRBV7-8 and TRBJ2-5): GAGVSQSPRYKVAKRGQDVALRCDPISGHVSLFWYQQALGQGPEFLTYFQNEAQLDKSGLPSDRFFAERPEGSVSTLKIQRTQQEDSAVYLCASSLGETGKETQYFGPGTRLLVL.

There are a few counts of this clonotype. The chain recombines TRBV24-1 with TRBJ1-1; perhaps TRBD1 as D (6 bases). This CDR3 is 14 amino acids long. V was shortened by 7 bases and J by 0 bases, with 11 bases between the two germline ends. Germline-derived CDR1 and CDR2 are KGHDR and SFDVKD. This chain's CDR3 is CATRGRGVNTEAFF. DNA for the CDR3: TGTGCCACCAGGGGCAGGGGAGTGAACACTGAAGCTTTCTTT.

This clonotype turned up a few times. The CDR3 sequence is CASSLEAGGRKGEQFF. In nucleotides, the CDR3 is TGTGCCAGCAGCTTGGAAGCGGGAGGGCGGAAGGGGGAGCAGTTCTTC. The genes are TRBV5-4 and TRBJ2-1, with TRBD2 matching over 10 bases. There are 16 residues in the CDR3. Germline CDR1 SGHNT, CDR2 YYREEE (reference sequence). J lost 10 bases, V lost 0 bases, and 10 bases had no gene match.

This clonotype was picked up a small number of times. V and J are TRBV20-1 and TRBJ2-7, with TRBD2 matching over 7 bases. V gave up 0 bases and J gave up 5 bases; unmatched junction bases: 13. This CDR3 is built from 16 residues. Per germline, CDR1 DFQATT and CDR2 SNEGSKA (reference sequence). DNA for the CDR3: TGCAGTGCTAGAGAGAGGCGGGAGCGACCCCTTCACGAGCAGTACTTC. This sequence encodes CSARERRERPLHEQYF.

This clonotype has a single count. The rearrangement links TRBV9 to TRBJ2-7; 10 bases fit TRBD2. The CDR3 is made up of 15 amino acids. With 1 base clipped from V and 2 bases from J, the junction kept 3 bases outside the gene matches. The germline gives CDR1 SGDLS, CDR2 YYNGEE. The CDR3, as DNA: TGTGCCAGCAGCGTAACTGGACTAGCGGCCTACGAGCAGTACTTC. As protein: CASSVTGLAAYEQYF.

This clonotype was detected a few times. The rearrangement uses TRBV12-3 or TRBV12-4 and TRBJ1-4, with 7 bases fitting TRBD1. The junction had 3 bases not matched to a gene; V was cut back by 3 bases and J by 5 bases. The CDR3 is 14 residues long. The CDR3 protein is CASSLSGGNEKLFF. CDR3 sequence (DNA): TGTGCCAGCAGTTTGTCAGGGGGGAATGAAAAACTGTTTTTT.

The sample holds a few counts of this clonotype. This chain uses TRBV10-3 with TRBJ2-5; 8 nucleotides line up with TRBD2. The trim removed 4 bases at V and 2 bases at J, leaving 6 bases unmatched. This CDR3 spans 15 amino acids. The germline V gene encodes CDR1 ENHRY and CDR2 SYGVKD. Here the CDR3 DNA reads TGTGCCATCAGTGCTGGCGGGGGGATACAAGAGACCCAGTACTTC. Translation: CAISAGGGIQETQYF.

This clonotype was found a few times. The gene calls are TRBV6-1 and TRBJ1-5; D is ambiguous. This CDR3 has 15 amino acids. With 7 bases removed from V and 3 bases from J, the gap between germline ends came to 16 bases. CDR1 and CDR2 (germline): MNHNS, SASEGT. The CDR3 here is CASNPGGGSNQPQHF. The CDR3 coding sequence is TGTGCCAGCAACCCGGGCGGAGGATCCAATCAGCCCCAGCATTTT.

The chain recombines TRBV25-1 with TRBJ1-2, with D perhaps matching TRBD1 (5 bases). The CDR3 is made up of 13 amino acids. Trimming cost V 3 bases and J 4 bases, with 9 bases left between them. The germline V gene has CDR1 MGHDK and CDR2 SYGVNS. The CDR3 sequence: CASSDAGRYGYTF. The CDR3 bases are TGTGCCAGCAGTGATGCAGGGCGCTATGGCTACACCTTC.

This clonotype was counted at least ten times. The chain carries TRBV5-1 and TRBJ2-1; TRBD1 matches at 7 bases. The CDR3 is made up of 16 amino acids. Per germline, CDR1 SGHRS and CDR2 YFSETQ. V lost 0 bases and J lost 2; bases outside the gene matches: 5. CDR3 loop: CASSLAGTVAYNEQFF. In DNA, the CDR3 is TGCGCCAGCAGCTTGGCCGGGACAGTGGCCTACAATGAGCAGTTCTTC.